This entry features one TCR beta chain sequence. Its specificity is not known. Sample barcodes and UMIs were carried by the TCR alpha and TCR beta cDNA libraries that 5'RACE generated with constant-segment primers. One entry per CDR3 protein, called by TCRdb with MiXCR from the 5' RACE reads. Found here are around 210,000 distinct CDR3 sequences, approximately 10% of them singletons; the top ten hold approximately 3.3%. This sample stems from a study of T-cell memory formation after mild COVID-19. Study-level findings and limits: Detection of some responders pre-infection suggested pre-existing cross-reactive memory T cells participated.

The ends lost 5 bases at V and 6 bases at J; junction bases unmatched: 8. Germline CDR1 and CDR2: SNHLY and FYNNEI. This CDR3 is built from 17 residues. V usage is TRBV2 and J usage is TRBJ2-2; 14 nucleotides agree with TRBD2. The sequencing input was PBMCs or a T cell subset sorted from them (not recorded which). This sequence was found in a young man who had mild COVID-19 (a few samples of this study predate the infection). Cell type and time point are not known. CDR3 loop: CASSYPGLAGVPGELFF. Here the CDR3 DNA reads TGTGCCAGCAGTTACCCGGGACTAGCGGGGGTCCCCGGGGAGCTGTTTTTT.